These 5 T cell receptor beta chains were sequenced from one sample in a study of neoadjuvant anti-PD-1 for oral cavity cancer. Sequencing was performed with immunoSEQ multiplex PCR; in TCRdb, only in-frame clones are kept and a portion is missing. Of tens of thousands of clones listed, around 85% are singletons. Sequenced here: PBMCs, sampled before nivolumab (anti-PD-1) treatment. These receptors were collected from a person between 40 and 80 years old with oral cavity squamous cell carcinoma.

This sequence joins TRBV18 and TRBJ2-5; 8 nucleotides align to TRBD2. Germline values: CDR1 KGHSH, CDR2 LQKENI. The ends lost 6 bases at V and 1 base at J; junction bases unmatched: 1. The CDR3 runs to 13 residues. CDR3 in DNA: TGTGCCAGCTCCCGGGGGGGCCAAGAGACCCAGTACTTC. Its translation is CASSRGGQETQYF.

This chain connects TRBV5-1 to TRBJ2-7, with 10 bases that match TRBD2. Germline assignment: CDR1 SGHRS and CDR2 YFSETQ. The CDR3 covers 15 residues. The junction had 8 bases not matched to a gene; V was cut back by 3 bases and J by 5 bases. The DNA for the CDR3 is TGCGCCAGCAGCTCTTCTAGCGGGAGCATGAACGAGCAGTACTTC. As protein: CASSSSSGSMNEQYF.

The rearrangement uses TRBV4-1 and TRBJ1-1; no definite D call. V was clipped by 4 bases and J by 4 bases, with 19 bases between them. The CDR3 runs 16 residues. The germline V gene encodes CDR1 MGHRA and CDR2 YSYEKL. The CDR3 region has the DNA TGCGCCAGCAGCCGCGATAAGGACGGGAGAGGCACTGAAGCTTTCTTT. Its translation is CASSRDKDGRGTEAFF.

The J gene is TRBJ1-1, the V gene TRBV29-1, with D perhaps matching TRBD1 (6 bases). Germline values: CDR1 SQVTM, CDR2 ANQGSEA. V was pared by 7 bases and J by 5 bases, with 14 bases between. The CDR3 has 12 residues. CDR3 in amino acids: CSGRGARTEAFF. The CDR3 region has the DNA TGCAGCGGGAGGGGGGCAAGGACTGAAGCTTTCTTT.

The genes are TRBV10-3 and TRBJ1-5, with 7 positions matching TRBD1. CDR1 and CDR2 from the germline V gene are ENHRY and SYGVKD. This CDR3 has 14 residues. J gave up 0 bases and V 4 bases, and 0 bases lay outside the gene matches. The CDR3 reads CAISGDSSNQPQHF. The CDR3 region has the DNA TGTGCCATCAGTGGGGACAGTAGCAATCAGCCCCAGCATTTT.